This TCR beta chain was sequenced during a study of response to subunit inactivated influenza vaccine. General observations from the study: After each seasonal influenza vaccination, few new T cells are recruited, the authors suggested.

In TCRdb, the RT-PCR reads were re-called with MiXCR into one record per CDR3 protein. The repertoire holds more than 700,000 distinct CDR3 sequences, less than 25% seen once, with 10% to 13% in the top ten. This clonotype was detected only a few times. The antigen remains unidentified. Germline loops: CDR1 LGHNA, CDR2 YSLEER. V was shortened by 1 base and J by 6 bases, with 12 bases between the two germline ends. CDR3 size: 15 residues. This sequence was found in a man aged 45-65 years who received an inactivated influenza vaccine. The chain is built from TRBV4-3 and TRBJ1-4; the D gene is possibly TRBD1 (6 bases). The source material was PBMCs from blood, sampled around 5 days after vaccination. In nucleotides, the CDR3 is TGCGCCAGCAGCCAAGCCAGGACAGATTATGAAAAACTGTTTTTT. Amino acid sequence: CASSQARTDYEKLFF.